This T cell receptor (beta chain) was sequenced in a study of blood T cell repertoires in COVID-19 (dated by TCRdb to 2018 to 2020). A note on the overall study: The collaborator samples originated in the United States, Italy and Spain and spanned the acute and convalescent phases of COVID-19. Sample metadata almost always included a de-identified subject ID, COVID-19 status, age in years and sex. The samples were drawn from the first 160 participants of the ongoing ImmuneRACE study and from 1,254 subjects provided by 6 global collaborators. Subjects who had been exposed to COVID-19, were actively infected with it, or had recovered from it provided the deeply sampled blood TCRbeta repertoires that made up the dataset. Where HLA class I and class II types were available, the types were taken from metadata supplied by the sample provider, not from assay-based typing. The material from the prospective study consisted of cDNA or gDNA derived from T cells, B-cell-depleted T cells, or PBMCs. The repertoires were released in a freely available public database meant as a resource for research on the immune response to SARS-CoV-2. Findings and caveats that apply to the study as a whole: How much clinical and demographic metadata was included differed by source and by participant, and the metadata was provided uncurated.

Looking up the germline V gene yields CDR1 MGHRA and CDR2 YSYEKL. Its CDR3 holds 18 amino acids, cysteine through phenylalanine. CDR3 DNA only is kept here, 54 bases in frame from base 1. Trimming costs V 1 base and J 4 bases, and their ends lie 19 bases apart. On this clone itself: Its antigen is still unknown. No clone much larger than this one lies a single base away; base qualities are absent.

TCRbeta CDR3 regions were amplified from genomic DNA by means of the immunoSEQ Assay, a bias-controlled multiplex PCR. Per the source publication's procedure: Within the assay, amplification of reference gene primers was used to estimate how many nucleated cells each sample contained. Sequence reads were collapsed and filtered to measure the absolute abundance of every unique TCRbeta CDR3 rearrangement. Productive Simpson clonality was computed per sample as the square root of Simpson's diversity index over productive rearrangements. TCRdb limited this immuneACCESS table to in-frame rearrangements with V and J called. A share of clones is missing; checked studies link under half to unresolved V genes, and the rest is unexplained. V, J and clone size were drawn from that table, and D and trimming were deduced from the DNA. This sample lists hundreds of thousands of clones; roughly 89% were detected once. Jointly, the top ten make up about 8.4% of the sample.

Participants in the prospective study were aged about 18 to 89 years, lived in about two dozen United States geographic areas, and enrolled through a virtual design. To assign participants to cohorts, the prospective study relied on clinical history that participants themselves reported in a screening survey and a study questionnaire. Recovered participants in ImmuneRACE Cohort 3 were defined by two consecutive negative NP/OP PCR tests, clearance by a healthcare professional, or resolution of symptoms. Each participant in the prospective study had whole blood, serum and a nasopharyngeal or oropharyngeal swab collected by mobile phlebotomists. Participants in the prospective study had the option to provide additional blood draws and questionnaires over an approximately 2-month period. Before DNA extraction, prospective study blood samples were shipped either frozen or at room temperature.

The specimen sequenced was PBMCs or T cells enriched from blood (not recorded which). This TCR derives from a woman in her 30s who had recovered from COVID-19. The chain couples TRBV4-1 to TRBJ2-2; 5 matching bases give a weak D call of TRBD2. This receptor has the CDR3 CASSQVAWLAGATGELFF. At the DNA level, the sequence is TGCGCCAGCAGCCAAGTTGCCTGGCTCGCGGGTGCCACCGGGGAGCTGTTTTTT.